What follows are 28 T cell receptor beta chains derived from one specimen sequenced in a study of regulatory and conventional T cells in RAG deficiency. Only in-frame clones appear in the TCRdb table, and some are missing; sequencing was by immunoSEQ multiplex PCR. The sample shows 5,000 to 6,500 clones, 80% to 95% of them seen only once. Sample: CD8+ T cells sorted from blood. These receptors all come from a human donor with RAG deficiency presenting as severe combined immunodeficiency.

This CDR3 is CASSSGTAGQPQHF. In nucleotides, the CDR3 is TGTGCCAGCAGTTCTGGGACAGCCGGTCAGCCCCAGCATTTT. The chain uses TRBV6-5 and TRBJ1-5, with 7 nucleotides matching TRBD1. Looked up from germline, CDR1 is MNHEY and CDR2 is SVGAGI. This CDR3 has 14 amino acids. V shed 4 bases and J 6 bases; nucleotides not matched to a gene: 6.

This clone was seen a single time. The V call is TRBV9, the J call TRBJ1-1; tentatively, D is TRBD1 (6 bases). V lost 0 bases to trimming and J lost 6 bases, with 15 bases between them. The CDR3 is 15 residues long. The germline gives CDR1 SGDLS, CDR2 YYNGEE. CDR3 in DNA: TGTGCCAGCAGCGTAGCAGGGGTTCCCGCCGCTGAAGCTTTCTTT. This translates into CASSVAGVPAAEAFF. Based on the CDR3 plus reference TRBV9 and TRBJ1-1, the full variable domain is DSGVTQTPKHLITATGQRVTLRCSPRSGDLSVYWYQQSLDQGLQFLIQYYNGEERAKGNILERFSAQQFPDLHSELNLSSLELGDSALYFCASSVAGVPAAEAFFGQGTRLTVV.

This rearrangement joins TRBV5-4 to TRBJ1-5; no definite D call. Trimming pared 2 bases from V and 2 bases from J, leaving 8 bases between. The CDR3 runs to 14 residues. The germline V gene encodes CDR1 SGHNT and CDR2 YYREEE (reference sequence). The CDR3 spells CASSFGLGNQPQHF. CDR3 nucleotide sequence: TGTGCCAGCAGCTTTGGACTGGGCAATCAGCCCCAGCATTTT.

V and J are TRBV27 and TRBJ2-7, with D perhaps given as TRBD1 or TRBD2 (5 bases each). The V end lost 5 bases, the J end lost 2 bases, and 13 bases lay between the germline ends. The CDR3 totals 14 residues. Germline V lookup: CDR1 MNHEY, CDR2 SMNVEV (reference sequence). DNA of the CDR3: TGTGCCAGCAGTACCTGGGACGGCGCCTACGAGCAGTACTTC. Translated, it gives CASSTWDGAYEQYF.

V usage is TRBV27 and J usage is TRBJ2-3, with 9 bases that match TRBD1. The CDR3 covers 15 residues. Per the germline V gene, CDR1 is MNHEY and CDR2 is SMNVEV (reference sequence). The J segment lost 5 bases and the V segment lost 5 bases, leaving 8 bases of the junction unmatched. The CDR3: CASSPRDRAGDTQYF. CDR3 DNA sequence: TGTGCCAGCAGTCCACGGGACAGGGCTGGAGATACGCAGTATTTT.

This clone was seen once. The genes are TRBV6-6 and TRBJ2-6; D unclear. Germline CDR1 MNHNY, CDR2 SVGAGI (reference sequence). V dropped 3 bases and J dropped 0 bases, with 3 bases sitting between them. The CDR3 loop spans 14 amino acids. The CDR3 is CASSYPSGANVLTF. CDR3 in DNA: TGTGCCAGCAGTTATCCCTCTGGGGCCAACGTCCTGACTTTC.

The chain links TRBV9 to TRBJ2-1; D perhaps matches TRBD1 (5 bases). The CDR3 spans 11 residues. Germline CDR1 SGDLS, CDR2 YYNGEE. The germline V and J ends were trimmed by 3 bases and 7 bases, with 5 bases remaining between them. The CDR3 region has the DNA TGTGCCAGCAGCGCAGGGAATGAGCAGTTCTTC. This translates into CASSAGNEQFF.

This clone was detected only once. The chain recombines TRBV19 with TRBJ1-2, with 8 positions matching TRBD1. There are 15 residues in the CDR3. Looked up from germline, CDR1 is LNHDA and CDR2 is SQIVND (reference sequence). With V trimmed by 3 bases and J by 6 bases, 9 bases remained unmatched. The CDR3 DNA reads TGTGCCAGTAGTATTTTCCCTCGGACAGGGCATGGCTACACCTTC. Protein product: CASSIFPRTGHGYTF.

The CDR3 region is CASSAGQGRNEQFF. CDR3 DNA sequence: TGTGCCAGCAGCGCCGGACAGGGGAGGAATGAGCAGTTCTTC. The chain couples TRBV9 to TRBJ2-1, with 9 nucleotides matching TRBD1. The CDR3 is 14 amino acids. Germline CDR1 is SGDLS and CDR2 is YYNGEE. V lost 3 bases, J lost 7 bases, and 5 bases stayed unmatched.

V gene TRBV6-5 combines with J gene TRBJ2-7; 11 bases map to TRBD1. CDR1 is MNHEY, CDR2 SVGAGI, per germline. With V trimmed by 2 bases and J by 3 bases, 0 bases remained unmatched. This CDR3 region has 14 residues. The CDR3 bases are TGTGCCAGCAGTTACGGGACAGGGGGCTACGAGCAGTACTTC. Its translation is CASSYGTGGYEQYF.

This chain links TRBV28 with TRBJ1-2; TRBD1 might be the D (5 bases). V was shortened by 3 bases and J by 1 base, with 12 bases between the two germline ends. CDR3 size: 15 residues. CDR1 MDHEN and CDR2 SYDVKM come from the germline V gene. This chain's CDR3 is CASSFEGVYNYGYTF. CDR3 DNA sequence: TGTGCCAGCAGTTTCGAAGGGGTATATAACTATGGCTACACCTTC.

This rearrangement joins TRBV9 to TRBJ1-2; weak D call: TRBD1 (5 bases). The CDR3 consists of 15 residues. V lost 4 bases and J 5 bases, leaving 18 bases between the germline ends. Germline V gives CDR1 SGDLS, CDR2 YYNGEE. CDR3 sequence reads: CASSFIDSLLYGYTF. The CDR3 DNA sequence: TGTGCCAGCAGCTTCATAGACAGTCTCTTGTATGGCTACACCTTC.

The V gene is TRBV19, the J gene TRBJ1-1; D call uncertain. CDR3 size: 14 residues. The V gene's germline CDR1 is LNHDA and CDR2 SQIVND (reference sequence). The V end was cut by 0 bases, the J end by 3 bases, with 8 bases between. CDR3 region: CASSIDRAHTEAFF. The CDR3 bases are TGTGCCAGTAGTATAGATAGGGCCCACACTGAAGCTTTCTTT.

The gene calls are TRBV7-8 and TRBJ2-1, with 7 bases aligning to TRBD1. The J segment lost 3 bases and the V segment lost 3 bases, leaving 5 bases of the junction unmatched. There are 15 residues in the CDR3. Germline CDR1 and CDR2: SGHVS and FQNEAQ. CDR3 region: CASSFSTGDYNEQFF. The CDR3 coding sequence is TGTGCCAGCAGCTTTTCTACAGGGGACTACAATGAGCAGTTCTTC. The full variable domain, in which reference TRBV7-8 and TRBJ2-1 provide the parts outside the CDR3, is GAGVSQSPRYKVAKRGQDVALRCDPISGHVSLFWYQQALGQGPEFLTYFQNEAQLDKSGLPSDRFFAERPEGSVSTLKIQRTQQEDSAVYLCASSFSTGDYNEQFFGPGTRLTVL.

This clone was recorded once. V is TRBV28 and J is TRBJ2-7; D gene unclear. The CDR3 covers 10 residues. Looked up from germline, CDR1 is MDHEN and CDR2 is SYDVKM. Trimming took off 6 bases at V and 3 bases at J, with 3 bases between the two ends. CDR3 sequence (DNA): TGTGCCAGCAGCCGCTACGAGCAGTACTTC. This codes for CASSRYEQYF.

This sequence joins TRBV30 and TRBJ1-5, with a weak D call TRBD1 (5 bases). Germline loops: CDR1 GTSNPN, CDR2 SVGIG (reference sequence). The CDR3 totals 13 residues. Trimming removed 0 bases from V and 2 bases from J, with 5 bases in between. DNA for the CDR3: TGTGCCTGGAGTGTAGGGGGCAATCAGCCCCAGCATTTT. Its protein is CAWSVGGNQPQHF. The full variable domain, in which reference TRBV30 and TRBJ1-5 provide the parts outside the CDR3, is SQTIHQWPATLVQPVGSPLSLECTVEGTSNPNLYWYRQAAGRGLQLLFYSVGIGQISSEVPQNLSASRPQDRQFILSSKKLLLSDSGFYLCAWSVGGNQPQHFGDGTRLSIL.

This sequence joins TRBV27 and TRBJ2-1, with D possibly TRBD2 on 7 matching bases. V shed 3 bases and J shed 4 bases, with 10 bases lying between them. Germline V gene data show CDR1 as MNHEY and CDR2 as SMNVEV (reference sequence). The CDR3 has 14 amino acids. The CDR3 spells CASSFGGLYNEQFF. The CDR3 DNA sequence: TGTGCCAGCAGTTTCGGGGGGCTTTACAATGAGCAGTTCTTC.

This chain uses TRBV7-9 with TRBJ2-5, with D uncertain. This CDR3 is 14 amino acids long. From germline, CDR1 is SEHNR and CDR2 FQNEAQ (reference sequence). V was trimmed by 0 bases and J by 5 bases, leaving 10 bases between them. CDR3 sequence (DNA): TGTGCCAGCAGCTTAGCGCTTGGACGGGAGACCCAGTACTTC. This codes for CASSLALGRETQYF.

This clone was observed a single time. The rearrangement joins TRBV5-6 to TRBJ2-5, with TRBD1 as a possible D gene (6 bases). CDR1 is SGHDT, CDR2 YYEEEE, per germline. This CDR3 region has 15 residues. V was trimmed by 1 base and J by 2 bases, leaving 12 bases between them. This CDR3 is CASSLWTGQQETQYF. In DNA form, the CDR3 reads TGTGCCAGCAGCTTGTGGACGGGACAACAAGAGACCCAGTACTTC.

In DNA form, the CDR3 reads TGTGCCAGCAGTTTAATCCGAGGGCAAGAGACCCAGTACTTC. Protein: CASSLIRGQETQYF. The V and J genes are TRBV27 and TRBJ2-5; D is perhaps TRBD2 (5 bases). V was cut by 2 bases and J by 2 bases, with 9 bases left in between. The CDR3 covers 14 residues. Germline-derived CDR1 and CDR2 are MNHEY and SMNVEV (reference sequence).

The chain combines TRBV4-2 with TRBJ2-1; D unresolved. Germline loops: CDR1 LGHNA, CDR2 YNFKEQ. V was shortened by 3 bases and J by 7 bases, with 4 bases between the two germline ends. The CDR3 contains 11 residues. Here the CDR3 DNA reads TGTGCCAGCAGCCAGGGGAATGAGCAGTTCTTC. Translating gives CASSQGNEQFF.

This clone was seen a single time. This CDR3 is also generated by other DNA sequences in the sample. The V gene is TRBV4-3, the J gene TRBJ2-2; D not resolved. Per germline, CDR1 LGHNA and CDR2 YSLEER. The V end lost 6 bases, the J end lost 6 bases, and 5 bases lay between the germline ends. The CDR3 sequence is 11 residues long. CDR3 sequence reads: CASSQAGELFF. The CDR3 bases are TGCGCCAGCAGTCAGGCCGGGGAGCTGTTTTTT.

The CDR3, as DNA: TGCGCCAGCAGCTTGATTCCCGGGACAGGGGGCGGCTACGAGCAGTACTTC. Translation gives CASSLIPGTGGGYEQYF. This chain uses TRBV5-1 with TRBJ2-7; the match to TRBD1 covers 12 bases. Germline-derived CDR1 and CDR2 are SGHRS and YFSETQ. V shed 1 base and J 3 bases; nucleotides not matched to a gene: 8. CDR3 length equals 17 residues.

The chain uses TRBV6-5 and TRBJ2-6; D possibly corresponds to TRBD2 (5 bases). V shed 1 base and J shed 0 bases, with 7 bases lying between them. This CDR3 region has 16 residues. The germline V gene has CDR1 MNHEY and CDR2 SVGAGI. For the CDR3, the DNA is TGTGCCAGCAGTTACTACGGGGTCTCTGGGGCCAACGTCCTGACTTTC. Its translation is CASSYYGVSGANVLTF.

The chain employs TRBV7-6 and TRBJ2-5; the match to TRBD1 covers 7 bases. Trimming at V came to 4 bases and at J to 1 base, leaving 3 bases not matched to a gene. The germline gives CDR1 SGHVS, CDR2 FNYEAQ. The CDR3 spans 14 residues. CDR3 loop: CASSSRDSQETQYF. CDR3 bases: TGTGCCAGCAGCTCCCGGGACAGCCAAGAGACCCAGTACTTC.

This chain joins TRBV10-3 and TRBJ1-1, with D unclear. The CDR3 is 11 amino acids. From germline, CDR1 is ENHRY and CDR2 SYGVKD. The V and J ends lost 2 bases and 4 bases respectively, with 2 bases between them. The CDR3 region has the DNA TGTGCCATCAGTGAGGGCACTGAAGCTTTCTTT. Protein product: CAISEGTEAFF.

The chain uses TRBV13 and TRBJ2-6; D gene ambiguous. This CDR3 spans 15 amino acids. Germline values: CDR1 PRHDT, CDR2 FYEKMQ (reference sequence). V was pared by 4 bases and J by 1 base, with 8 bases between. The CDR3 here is CASSSRASGANVLTF. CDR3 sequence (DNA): TGTGCCAGCAGCTCAAGGGCTTCTGGGGCCAACGTCCTGACTTTC.

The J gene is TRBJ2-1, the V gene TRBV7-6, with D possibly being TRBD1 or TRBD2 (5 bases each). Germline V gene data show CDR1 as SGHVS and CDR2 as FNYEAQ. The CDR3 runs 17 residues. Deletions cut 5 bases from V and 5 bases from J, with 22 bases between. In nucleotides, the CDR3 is TGTGCCAGCAGCCACGGGACCGATGATCCGGTGAACAATGAGCAGTTCTTC. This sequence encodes CASSHGTDDPVNNEQFF.